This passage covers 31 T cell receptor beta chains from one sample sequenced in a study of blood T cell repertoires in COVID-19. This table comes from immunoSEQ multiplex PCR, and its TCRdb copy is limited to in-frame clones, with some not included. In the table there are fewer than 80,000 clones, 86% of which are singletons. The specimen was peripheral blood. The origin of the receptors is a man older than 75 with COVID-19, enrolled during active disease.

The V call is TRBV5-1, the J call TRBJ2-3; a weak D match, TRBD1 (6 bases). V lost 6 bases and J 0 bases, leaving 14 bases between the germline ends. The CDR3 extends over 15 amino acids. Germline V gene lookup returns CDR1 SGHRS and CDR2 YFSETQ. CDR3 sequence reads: CASMEQGISTDTQYF. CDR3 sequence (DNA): TGCGCCAGCATGGAACAGGGAATAAGCACAGATACGCAGTATTTT.

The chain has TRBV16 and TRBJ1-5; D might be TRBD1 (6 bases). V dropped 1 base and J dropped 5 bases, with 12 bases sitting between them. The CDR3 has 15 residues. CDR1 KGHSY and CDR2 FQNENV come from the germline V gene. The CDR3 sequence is CASSQWGGRDQPQHF. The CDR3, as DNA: TGTGCCAGCAGCCAATGGGGGGGGCGGGATCAGCCCCAGCATTTT.

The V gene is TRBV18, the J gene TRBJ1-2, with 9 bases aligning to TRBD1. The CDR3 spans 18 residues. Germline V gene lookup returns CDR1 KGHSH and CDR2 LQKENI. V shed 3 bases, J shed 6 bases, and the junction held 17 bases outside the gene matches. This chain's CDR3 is CASSPQLGQGPKGDGYTF. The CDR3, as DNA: TGTGCCAGCTCACCGCAGCTGGGACAGGGACCTAAGGGGGATGGCTACACCTTC.

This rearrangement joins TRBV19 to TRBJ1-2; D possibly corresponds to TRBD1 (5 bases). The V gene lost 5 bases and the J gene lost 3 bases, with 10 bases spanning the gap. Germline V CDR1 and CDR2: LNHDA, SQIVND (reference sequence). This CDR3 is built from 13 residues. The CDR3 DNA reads TGTGCCAGTAGTTCGACAGCCTACTATGGCTACACCTTC. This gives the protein CASSSTAYYGYTF.

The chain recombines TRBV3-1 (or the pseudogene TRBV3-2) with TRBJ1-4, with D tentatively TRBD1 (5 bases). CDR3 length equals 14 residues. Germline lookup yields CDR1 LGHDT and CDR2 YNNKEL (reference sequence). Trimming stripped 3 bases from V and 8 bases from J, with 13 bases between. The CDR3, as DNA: TGTGCCAGCAGCCACGCAGGGCGGGAGGAAAAACTGTTTTTT. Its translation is CASSHAGREEKLFF.

CDR3 loop: CASSLDLAGSTDTQYF. The CDR3 coding sequence is TGTGCCAGCAGCTTAGACCTAGCGGGAAGCACAGATACGCAGTATTTT. The chain is built from TRBV7-9 and TRBJ2-3, with 9 bases lining up with TRBD2. This CDR3 is built from 16 residues. V lost 1 base to trimming and J lost 0 bases; unmatched junction nucleotides: 2. CDR1 and CDR2 (germline): SEHNR, FQNEAQ (reference sequence).

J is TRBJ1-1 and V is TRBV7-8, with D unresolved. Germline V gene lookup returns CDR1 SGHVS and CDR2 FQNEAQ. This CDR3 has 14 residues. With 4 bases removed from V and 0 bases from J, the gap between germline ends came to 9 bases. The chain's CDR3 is CASSSFSMNTEAFF. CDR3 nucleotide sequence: TGTGCCAGCAGCTCCTTTAGCATGAACACTGAAGCTTTCTTT.

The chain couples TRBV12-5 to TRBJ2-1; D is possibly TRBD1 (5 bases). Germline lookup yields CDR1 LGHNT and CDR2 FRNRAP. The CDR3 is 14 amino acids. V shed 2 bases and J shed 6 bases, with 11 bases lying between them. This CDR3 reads CASGLTRELNEQFF. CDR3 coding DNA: TGTGCTAGTGGTTTGACCAGGGAACTCAATGAGCAGTTCTTC.

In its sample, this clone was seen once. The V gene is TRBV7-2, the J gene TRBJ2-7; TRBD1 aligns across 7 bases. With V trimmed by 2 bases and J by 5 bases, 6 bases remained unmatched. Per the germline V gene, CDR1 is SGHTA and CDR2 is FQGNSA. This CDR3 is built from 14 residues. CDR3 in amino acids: CASSLQGQGDEQYF. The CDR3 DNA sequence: TGTGCCAGCAGCTTACAGGGGCAGGGGGACGAGCAGTACTTC.

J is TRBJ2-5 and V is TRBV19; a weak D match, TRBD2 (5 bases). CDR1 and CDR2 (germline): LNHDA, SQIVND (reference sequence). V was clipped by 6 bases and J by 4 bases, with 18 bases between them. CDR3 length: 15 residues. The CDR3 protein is CASRGRGLATETQYF. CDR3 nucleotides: TGTGCCAGTAGGGGCAGAGGGCTAGCTACAGAGACCCAGTACTTC.

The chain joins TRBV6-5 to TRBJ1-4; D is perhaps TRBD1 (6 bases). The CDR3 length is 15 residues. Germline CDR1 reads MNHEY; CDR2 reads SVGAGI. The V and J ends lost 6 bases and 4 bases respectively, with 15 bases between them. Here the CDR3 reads CASRAPRGSNEKLFF. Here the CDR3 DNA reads TGTGCCAGCAGGGCACCCAGGGGAAGTAATGAAAAACTGTTTTTT.

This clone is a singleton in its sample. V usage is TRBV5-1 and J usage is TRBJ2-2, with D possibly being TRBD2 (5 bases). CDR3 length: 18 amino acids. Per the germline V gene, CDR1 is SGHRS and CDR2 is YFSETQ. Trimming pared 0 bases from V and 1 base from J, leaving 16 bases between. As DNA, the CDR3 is TGCGCCAGCAGCTTGGATATTAGTGTAGGAGGGAACACCGGGGAGCTGTTTTTT. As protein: CASSLDISVGGNTGELFF.

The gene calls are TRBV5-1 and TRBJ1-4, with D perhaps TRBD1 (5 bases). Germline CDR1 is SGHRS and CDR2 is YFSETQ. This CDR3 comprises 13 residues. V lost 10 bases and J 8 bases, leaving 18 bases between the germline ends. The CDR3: CALTETVEEKLFF. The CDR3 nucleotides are TGCGCCCTCACTGAGACAGTAGAGGAAAAACTGTTTTTT.

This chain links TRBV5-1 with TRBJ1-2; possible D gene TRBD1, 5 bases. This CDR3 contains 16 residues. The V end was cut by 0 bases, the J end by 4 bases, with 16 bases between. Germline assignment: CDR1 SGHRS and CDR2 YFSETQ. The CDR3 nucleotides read TGCGCCAGCAGCTTGGGGCCCCTCGGGAGGGGCTATGGCTACACCTTC. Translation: CASSLGPLGRGYGYTF.

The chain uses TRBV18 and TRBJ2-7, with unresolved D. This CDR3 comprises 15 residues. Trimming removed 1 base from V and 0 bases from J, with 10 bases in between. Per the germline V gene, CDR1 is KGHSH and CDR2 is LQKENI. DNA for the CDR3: TGTGCCAGCTCACCACGAGGCAAGAGCTCCTACGAGCAGTACTTC. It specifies CASSPRGKSSYEQYF.

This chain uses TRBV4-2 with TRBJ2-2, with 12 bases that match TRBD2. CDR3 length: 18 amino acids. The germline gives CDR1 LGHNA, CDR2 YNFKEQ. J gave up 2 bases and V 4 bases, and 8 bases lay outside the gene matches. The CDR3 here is CASSRATSGGANTGELFF. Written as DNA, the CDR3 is TGTGCCAGCAGCCGGGCGACTAGCGGGGGAGCCAACACCGGGGAGCTGTTTTTT.

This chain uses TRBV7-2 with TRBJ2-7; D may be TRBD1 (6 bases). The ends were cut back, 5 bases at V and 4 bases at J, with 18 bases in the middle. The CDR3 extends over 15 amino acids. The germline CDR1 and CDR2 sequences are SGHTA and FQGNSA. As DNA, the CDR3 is TGTGCCAGCAGCCAGGACAGAACTGAAGTGTACGAGCAGTACTTC. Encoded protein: CASSQDRTEVYEQYF.

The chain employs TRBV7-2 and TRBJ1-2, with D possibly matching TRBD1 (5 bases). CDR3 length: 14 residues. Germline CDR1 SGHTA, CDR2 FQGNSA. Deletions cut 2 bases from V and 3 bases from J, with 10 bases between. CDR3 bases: TGTGCCAGCAGCTTAATCGACAGAGACTATGGCTACACCTTC. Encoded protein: CASSLIDRDYGYTF.

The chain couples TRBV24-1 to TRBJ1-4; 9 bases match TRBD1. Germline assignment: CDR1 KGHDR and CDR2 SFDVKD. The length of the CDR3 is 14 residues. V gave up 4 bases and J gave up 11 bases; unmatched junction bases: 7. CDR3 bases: TGTGCCACCAGTGACCCGGGACAGGGTGAGAAACTGTTTTTT. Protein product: CATSDPGQGEKLFF.

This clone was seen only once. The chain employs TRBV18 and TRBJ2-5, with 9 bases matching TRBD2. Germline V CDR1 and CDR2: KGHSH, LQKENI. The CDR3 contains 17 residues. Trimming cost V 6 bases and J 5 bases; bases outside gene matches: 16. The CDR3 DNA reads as TGTGCCAGCTCTCTTCGTAATAGCGGGGGCCTCAGGGAGACCCAGTACTTC. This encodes CASSLRNSGGLRETQYF.

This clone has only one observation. The CDR3 loop reads CAISDQQNTEAFF. In nucleotides, the CDR3 is TGTGCCATCAGTGACCAACAGAACACTGAAGCTTTCTTT. This chain uses TRBV10-3 with TRBJ1-1, with D unclear. This CDR3 is built from 13 residues. Per the germline V gene, CDR1 is ENHRY and CDR2 is SYGVKD. Trimming stripped 3 bases from V and 1 base from J, with 6 bases between.

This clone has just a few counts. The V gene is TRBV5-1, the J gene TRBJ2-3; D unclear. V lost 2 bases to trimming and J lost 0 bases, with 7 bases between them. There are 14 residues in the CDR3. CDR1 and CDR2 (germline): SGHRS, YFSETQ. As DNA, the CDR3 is TGCGCCAGCAGCTTAGACACTAGCACAGATACGCAGTATTTT. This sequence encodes CASSLDTSTDTQYF.

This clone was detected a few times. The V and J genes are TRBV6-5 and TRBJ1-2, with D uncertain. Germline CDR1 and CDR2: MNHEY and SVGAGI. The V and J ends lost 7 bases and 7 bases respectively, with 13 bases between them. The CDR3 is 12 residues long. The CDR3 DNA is TGTGCCAGCACTCCGCGAGGGCTTGGCTACACCTTC. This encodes CASTPRGLGYTF.

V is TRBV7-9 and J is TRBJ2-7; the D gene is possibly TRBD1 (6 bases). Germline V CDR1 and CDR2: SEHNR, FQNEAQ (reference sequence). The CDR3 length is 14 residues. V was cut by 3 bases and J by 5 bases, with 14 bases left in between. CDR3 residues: CASSFDRLVDEQYF. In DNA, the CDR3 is TGTGCCAGCAGCTTTGACAGGTTGGTCGACGAGCAGTACTTC.

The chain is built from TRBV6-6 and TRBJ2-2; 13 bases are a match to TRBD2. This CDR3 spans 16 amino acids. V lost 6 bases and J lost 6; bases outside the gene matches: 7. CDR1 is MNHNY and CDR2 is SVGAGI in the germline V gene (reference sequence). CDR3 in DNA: TGTGCCAGCAGCCTAACTAGCGGGGGGGCCCCCGGGGAGCTGTTTTTT. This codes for CASSLTSGGAPGELFF.

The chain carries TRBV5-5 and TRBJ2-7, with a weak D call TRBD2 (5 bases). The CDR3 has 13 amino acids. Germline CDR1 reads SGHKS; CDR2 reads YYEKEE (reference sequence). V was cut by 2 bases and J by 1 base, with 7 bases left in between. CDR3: CASSFGGSYEQYF. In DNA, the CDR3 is TGTGCCAGCAGCTTCGGAGGATCCTACGAGCAGTACTTC. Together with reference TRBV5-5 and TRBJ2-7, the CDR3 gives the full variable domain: DAGVTQSPTHLIKTRGQQVTLRCSPISGHKSVSWYQQVLGQGPQFIFQYYEKEERGRGNFPDRFSARQFPNYSSELNVNALLLGDSALYLCASSFGGSYEQYFGPGTRLTVT.

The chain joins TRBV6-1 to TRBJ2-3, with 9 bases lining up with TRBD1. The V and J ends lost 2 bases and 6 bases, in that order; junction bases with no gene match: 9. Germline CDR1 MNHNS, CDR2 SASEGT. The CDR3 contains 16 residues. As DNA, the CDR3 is TGTGCCAGCAGTGAAAGGGGTGACAGGGGGTTGGATACGCAGTATTTT. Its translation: CASSERGDRGLDTQYF.

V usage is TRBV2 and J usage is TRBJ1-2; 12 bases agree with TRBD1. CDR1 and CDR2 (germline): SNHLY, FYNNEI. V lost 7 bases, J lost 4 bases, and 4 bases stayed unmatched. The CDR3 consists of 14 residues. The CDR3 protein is CASTGDRGPYGYTF. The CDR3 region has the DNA TGTGCCAGCACCGGGGACAGGGGGCCCTATGGCTACACCTTC. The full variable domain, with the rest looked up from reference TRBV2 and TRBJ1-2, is EPEVTQTPSHQVTQMGQEVILRCVPISNHLYFYWYRQILGQKVEFLVSFYNNEISEKSEIFDDQFSVERPDGSNFTLKIRSTKLEDSAMYFCASTGDRGPYGYTFGSGTRLTVV.

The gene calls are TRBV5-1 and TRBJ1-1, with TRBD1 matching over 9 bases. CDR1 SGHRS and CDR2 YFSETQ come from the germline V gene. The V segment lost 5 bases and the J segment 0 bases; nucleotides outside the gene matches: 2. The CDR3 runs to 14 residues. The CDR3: CASRTGGMNTEAFF. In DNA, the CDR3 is TGCGCCAGCAGGACAGGGGGGATGAACACTGAAGCTTTCTTT.

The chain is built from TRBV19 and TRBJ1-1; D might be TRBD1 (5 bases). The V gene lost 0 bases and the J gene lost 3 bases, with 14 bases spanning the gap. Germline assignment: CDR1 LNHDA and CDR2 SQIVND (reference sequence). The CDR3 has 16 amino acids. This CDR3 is CASSIDKGRVYTEAFF. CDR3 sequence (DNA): TGTGCCAGTAGTATAGATAAGGGCAGGGTGTACACTGAAGCTTTCTTT.

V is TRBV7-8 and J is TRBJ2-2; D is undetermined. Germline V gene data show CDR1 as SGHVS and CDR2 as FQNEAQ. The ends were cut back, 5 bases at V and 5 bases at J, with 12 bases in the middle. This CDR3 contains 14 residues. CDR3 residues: CASSPERWTGELFF. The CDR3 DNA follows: TGTGCCAGCAGCCCTGAGCGTTGGACCGGGGAGCTGTTTTTT.